This T cell receptor beta chain appears in the sequencing data of a study of T cells in Graves' hyperthyroidism and ophthalmopathy. Amplification yielded TCR beta CDR3 regions, with RNA transcripts as the source. An initial round of RT-PCR targeting the TCR CDR3 relied on the HTBI primer set. MiXCR, applied by TCRdb to the multiplex PCR reads, yields one record per CDR3 protein. The repertoire includes 540,000 or so distinct CDR3 sequences, 46% of them detected once, and roughly 19% sits in the top ten. V shed 6 bases and J shed 1 base, with 12 bases lying between them. The germline V gene encodes CDR1 SEHNR and CDR2 FQNEAQ (reference sequence). The CDR3 contains 14 residues.

This sequence joins TRBV7-9 and TRBJ2-5, with D perhaps assigned TRBD1 or TRBD2 (5 bases each). The sequenced sample was peripheral blood or thyroid tissue (not recorded which). The clonotype originates from an adult woman with Graves' disease, either hyperthyroidism or ophthalmopathy (not recorded which). For the CDR3, the DNA is TGTGCCAGCAGGCCCGGGACCCGCCAAGAGACCCAGTACTTC. This gives the protein CASRPGTRQETQYF.